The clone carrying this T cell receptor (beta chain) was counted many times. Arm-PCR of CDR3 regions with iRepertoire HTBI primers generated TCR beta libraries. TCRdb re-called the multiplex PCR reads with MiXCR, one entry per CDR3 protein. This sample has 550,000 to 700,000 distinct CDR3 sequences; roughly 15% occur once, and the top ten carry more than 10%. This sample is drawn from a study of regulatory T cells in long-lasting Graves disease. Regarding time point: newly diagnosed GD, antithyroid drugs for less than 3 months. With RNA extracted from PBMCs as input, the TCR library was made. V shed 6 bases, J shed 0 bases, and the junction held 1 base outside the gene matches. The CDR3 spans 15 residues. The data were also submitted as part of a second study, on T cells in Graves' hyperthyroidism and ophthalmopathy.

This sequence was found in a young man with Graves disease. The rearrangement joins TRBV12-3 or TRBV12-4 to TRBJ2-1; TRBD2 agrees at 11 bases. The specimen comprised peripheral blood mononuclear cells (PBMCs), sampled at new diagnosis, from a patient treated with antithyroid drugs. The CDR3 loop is CASSTSGSSYNEQFF. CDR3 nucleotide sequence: TGTGCCAGCAGCACTAGCGGGAGCTCCTACAATGAGCAGTTCTTC.